One sample yielded the 12 T cell receptor beta chains listed below, sequenced in a study of identical twins. Using its own MiXCR run on the 5' RACE reads, TCRdb lists one record per CDR3 protein. In the table there are hundreds of thousands of distinct CDR3 sequences, roughly 6% of which are singletons. Source material: naive T cells sorted from blood. The origin of the receptors is a man aged 18 to 35 in good health.

The sample holds many counts of this clonotype. The rearrangement joins TRBV12-3 or TRBV12-4 to TRBJ2-3; 8 bases are shared with TRBD2. With V trimmed by 6 bases and J by 2 bases, 4 bases remained unmatched. This CDR3 region has 14 residues. The CDR3 DNA is TGTGCCAGCAGCCTGACTAGCGCCACAGATACGCAGTATTTT. It encodes CASSLTSATDTQYF.

The rearrangement links TRBV12-3 or TRBV12-4 to TRBJ2-7; the D gene could be TRBD1 or TRBD2 (5 bases each). The CDR3 covers 10 residues. The CDR3: CASGIGAPGV. The CDR3 coding sequence is TGTGCCAGCGGAATCGGGGCGCCGGGGGTC.

This clonotype turned up a few times. V gene TRBV7-3 combines with J gene TRBJ1-5, with 10 bases matching TRBD1. The V gene's germline CDR1 is SGHTA and CDR2 FQGTGA. The CDR3 extends over 19 amino acids. The J segment lost 0 bases and the V segment lost 5 bases, leaving 13 bases of the junction unmatched. This CDR3 reads CASSRHRDRGFYSNQPQHF. Written as DNA, the CDR3 is TGTGCCAGCAGCCGACACCGGGACAGGGGCTTCTATAGCAATCAGCCCCAGCATTTT.

This clonotype has just a few counts. The rearrangement uses TRBV20-1 and TRBJ2-1; weak D call: TRBD2 (5 bases). This CDR3 comprises 14 residues. V lost 5 bases to trimming and J lost 4 bases, with 15 bases between them. Germline CDR1 DFQATT, CDR2 SNEGSKA (reference sequence). The CDR3 sequence is CSARADRRYNEQFF. The CDR3 nucleotides read TGCAGTGCTCGGGCCGACCGGAGGTACAATGAGCAGTTCTTC.

The rearrangement links TRBV4-3 to TRBJ2-6; 7 nucleotides agree with TRBD1. Germline V CDR1 and CDR2: LGHNA, YSLEER. This CDR3 spans 16 amino acids. V shed 3 bases and J 4 bases; nucleotides not matched to a gene: 6. CDR3 nucleotides: TGCGCCAGCAGCCAGCCGACAGGGTCCGGGGCCAACGTCCTGACTTTC. Amino acids: CASSQPTGSGANVLTF.

In its sample, this clonotype was seen a few times. This chain joins TRBV14 and TRBJ2-1; 7 bases match TRBD2. The germline V gene encodes CDR1 SGHDN and CDR2 FVKESK. The V segment lost 0 bases and the J segment 7 bases; nucleotides outside the gene matches: 9. The CDR3 runs to 16 residues. The CDR3 reads CASSQEREWWGNEQFF. The CDR3 DNA sequence: TGTGCCAGCAGCCAAGAGCGGGAGTGGTGGGGGAATGAGCAGTTCTTC.

Only a few counts were recorded for this clonotype. The chain links TRBV11-1 to TRBJ2-2; D perhaps matches TRBD1 (6 bases). The CDR3 extends over 17 amino acids. CDR1 and CDR2 (germline): SGHAT, FQDESV (reference sequence). V lost 4 bases, J lost 1 base, and 16 bases lay in between. The chain's CDR3 is CASSSDWGLGNTGELFF. The CDR3 DNA is TGTGCCAGCAGCTCCGATTGGGGGCTTGGGAACACCGGGGAGCTGTTTTTT. Full variable domain (remainder filled in from reference TRBV11-1 and TRBJ2-2): EAEVAQSPRYKITEKSQAVAFWCDPISGHATLYWYRQILGQGPELLVQFQDESVVDDSQLPKDRFSAERLKGVDSTLKIQPAELGDSAMYLCASSSDWGLGNTGELFFGEGSRLTVL.

This chain connects TRBV14 to TRBJ2-3; D uncertain. The CDR3 has 14 amino acids. V dropped 1 base and J dropped 1 base, with 6 bases sitting between them. Germline V CDR1 and CDR2: SGHDN, FVKESK. CDR3 loop: CASSQGSRTDTQYF. In DNA form, the CDR3 reads TGTGCCAGCAGCCAAGGTAGTCGCACAGATACGCAGTATTTT. Combining the CDR3 with reference TRBV14 and TRBJ2-3 gives the whole variable domain EAGVTQFPSHSVIEKGQTVTLRCDPISGHDNLYWYRRVMGKEIKFLLHFVKESKQDESGMPNNRFLAERTGGTYSTLKVQPAELEDSGVYFCASSQGSRTDTQYFGPGTRLTVL.

The table lists this clonotype with a few counts. The V call is TRBV5-5, the J call TRBJ1-1; TRBD1 matches 9 bases. This CDR3 contains 15 residues. Trimming cost V 4 bases and J 1 base; bases outside gene matches: 5. In germline, CDR1 is SGHKS, CDR2 YYEKEE (reference sequence). CDR3 protein: CASSTKQGANTEAFF. In DNA, the CDR3 is TGTGCCAGCAGCACCAAACAGGGGGCGAACACTGAAGCTTTCTTT.

This clonotype appeared a few times. J is TRBJ2-7 and V is TRBV5-1; D not resolved. CDR1 SGHRS and CDR2 YFSETQ come from the germline V gene. The CDR3 is made up of 14 amino acids. With 4 bases removed from V and 4 bases from J, the gap between germline ends came to 15 bases. The CDR3 here is CASSPMYVVYEQYV. The CDR3 DNA is TGCGCCAGCAGCCCGATGTACGTAGTTTACGAGCAGTACGTC.

In this sample, this clonotype turned up many times. The gene calls are TRBV5-5 and TRBJ2-1; TRBD2 is a possible D gene (5 bases). Trimming removed 0 bases from V and 5 bases from J, with 12 bases in between. Germline V gene sequence: CDR1 SGHKS, CDR2 YYEKEE (reference sequence). The CDR3 is 15 amino acids. Here the CDR3 DNA reads TGTGCCAGCAGCTTGGTGCCTAGCCGGAACAATGAGCAGTTCTTC. The encoded protein is CASSLVPSRNNEQFF.

This clonotype was seen a handful of times. This chain uses TRBV20-1 with TRBJ2-1; D might be TRBD2 (5 bases). V lost 6 bases, J lost 0 bases, and 21 bases lay in between. Germline V lookup: CDR1 DFQATT, CDR2 SNEGSKA (reference sequence). The length of the CDR3 is 17 residues. The CDR3 sequence: CSATVTSGSNSYNEQFF. DNA for the CDR3: TGCAGTGCGACGGTAACCTCGGGGTCGAACTCCTACAATGAGCAGTTCTTC.